The 3 T cell receptor beta chains presented below share a single source sample, sequenced in a study of T cell changes during pregnancy in multiple sclerosis. The data were produced by immunoSEQ multiplex PCR, yet TCRdb's version contains in-frame clones alone and is incomplete. The data show 25,000 to 35,000 clones, about 93% seen once. Sequencing was performed on CD8+ T cells from peripheral blood mononuclear cells, taken before pregnancy. The receptor set was obtained from a female donor with multiple sclerosis, enrolled in a pregnancy study.

This clone was observed many times. This rearrangement joins TRBV4-2 to TRBJ2-3, with 11 bases that match TRBD2. Germline V gives CDR1 LGHNA, CDR2 YNFKEQ. This CDR3 has 15 residues. The junction had 2 bases not matched to a gene; V was cut back by 2 bases and J by 4 bases. The CDR3 DNA reads TGTGCCAGCAGCCAAACTAGCGGGAGTCCAGATACGCAGTATTTT. It codes for CASSQTSGSPDTQYF.

This sequence joins TRBV29-1 and TRBJ1-2; a possible D gene is TRBD1 (5 bases). The CDR3 totals 12 residues. V was trimmed by 4 bases and J by 5 bases, leaving 11 bases between them. Germline lookup yields CDR1 SQVTM and CDR2 ANQGSEA. The CDR3 DNA is TGCAGCGTTGCCGAACAGGATTATGGCTACACCTTC. Translation: CSVAEQDYGYTF.

The chain uses TRBV5-1 and TRBJ1-3; no definite D call. This CDR3 is built from 12 residues. Germline V lookup: CDR1 SGHRS, CDR2 YFSETQ. Trimming took 1 base from V and 8 from J, leaving 7 bases between them. The CDR3 region has the DNA TGCGCCAGCAGCTTGTTCGGTGACACCATATATTTT. Translating gives CASSLFGDTIYF.